This T cell receptor (beta chain) appears in the sequencing data of a study of T cell responses to AZD1222 COVID-19 vaccine. General observations from the study: Females made up more of the donors, who were largely white British, and clonal diversity may have come out too low. Spike-specific TCR breadth and depth both grew after two AZD1222 doses.

Worth noting for this clone: Its antigen is currently unknown.

The method was immunoSEQ multiplex PCR; TCRdb's version includes in-frame clones alone and lacks a portion of them. Here the sample spans some 200,000 clones, 70% to 90% being singletons. Sequencing was performed on peripheral blood, taken on day 0 of AZD1222 vaccination. The TCR originated in an adult in good health.

CDR3 bases: TGTGCCAGCACCCGAGCTTGGGGAAACGGCTACACCTTC. It is translated as CASTRAWGNGYTF. The rearrangement uses TRBV28 and TRBJ1-2; D gene ambiguous. V shed 7 bases and J shed 8 bases, with 17 bases lying between them. From germline, CDR1 is MDHEN and CDR2 SYDVKM. The CDR3 is 13 amino acids.